This is a list of T cell receptor beta chains from one sample in a study of cytomegalovirus exposure and HLA in healthy donors. Here immunoSEQ multiplex PCR was the method, and the copy in TCRdb shows in-frame clones only, minus some. The sample lists about 120,000 clones, around 75% occurring once. The sample consisted of PBMCs. The receptors here all came from a woman in her late teens or twenties in good health and CMV-seronegative. Each CDR3 is given without its conserved first and last residue.

>TRBV19
ASRRQGDQPQH
>TRBV5-1
ASSLSLGTDTQY
>TRBV5-1
ASSEQGLTGNTIY
>TRBV6-5
ASRPPGGNSPLH
>TRBV30
AWSVLGVRRAF
>TRBV30
ACKSVSGAEAF
>TRBV2
ASKYAPGDGYT
>TRBV10-3
AISGGRQGDGYT
>TRBV6-4
ASSEVYGTEAF
>TRBV25-1
ASSVAGQNYGYT
>TRBV21-1
ASSTAGDQETQY
>TRBV5-1
ASSFSPGGYSPLH
>TRBV6-5
ASSSYRGNQPQH
>TRBV19
ASRGVGPQH
>TRBV6-5
ASSYWTDDSPLH
>TRBV5-1
ASSFQIDTQY
>TRBV25-1
ASSEPGTAYEQY
>TRBV9
ASSRDRTFYGYT
>TRBV15
ATSRDLQGEAF
>TRBV6-1
ASSGSHSGARLSTEAF
>TRBV18
ASSPAGRYEQY
>TRBV2
ASTEGIRGYT
>TRBV4-1
ASSQESGTPSYEQY
>TRBV15
ATSRAGESLYSNQPQH
>TRBV5-6
ASSLEVVRGDTQY
>TRBV11-2
ASRLTSTDTQY
>TRBV29-1
SVPRDRGYNEQF
>TRBV5-1
ASSYGEKLF